This is a list of T cell receptor beta chains from one sample in a study of cytomegalovirus exposure and HLA in healthy donors. Clones were sequenced by immunoSEQ multiplex PCR, and TCRdb holds only the in-frame ones, with some missing. This table holds roughly 100,000 clones, approximately 78% found once. Sequencing was done on a sample of PBMCs. The receptors originated from a woman between 40 and 50 years old in good health and CMV-seronegative. The CDR3 runs from the conserved cysteine through the conserved F or W. The D gene is left open where the match is weak. Some rows mark clone size as missing; the rest say once, few, many or name a class of expanded clone.

CDR3	DNA	D	V	length	size	J
CSVFQGSEQYF	TGCAGCGTCTTTCAGGGATCCGAGCAGTACTTC	-	TRBV29-1	11	-	TRBJ2-7
CASSLIAGGPDTQYF	TGTGCCAGCAGTCTAATAGCGGGAGGGCCAGATACGCAGTATTTT	TRBD2	TRBV27	15	-	TRBJ2-3
CATRETMNTEAFF	TGTGCCACCCGGGAGACCATGAACACTGAAGCTTTCTTT	-	TRBV18	13	-	TRBJ1-1
CASIVLAGGWTGELFF	TGTGCCAGCATCGTACTAGCGGGAGGGTGGACCGGGGAGCTGTTTTTT	TRBD2	TRBV6-6	16	once	TRBJ2-2
CASSLQGGQPQHF	TGTGCCAGCAGTTTGCAGGGAGGGCAGCCCCAGCATTTT	-	TRBV27	13	-	TRBJ1-5
CASSSLRNTEAFF	TGTGCCAGCAGCAGCCTAAGGAACACTGAAGCTTTCTTT	-	TRBV7-8	13	-	TRBJ1-1
CASSRSSSGRSYEQYF	TGCGCCAGCAGCCGATCCTCTAGCGGGAGGTCCTACGAGCAGTACTTC	TRBD2	TRBV5-1	16	-	TRBJ2-7
CASSSYSLGSTGELFF	TGTGCCAGCAGCTCGTATAGTCTGGGGAGCACCGGGGAGCTGTTTTTT	-	TRBV5-6	16	-	TRBJ2-2
CASGTGGAEQYF	TGCGCCAGCGGCACGGGAGGAGCGGAGCAGTACTTC	TRBD2	TRBV10-2	12	-	TRBJ2-7
CASSLFSGISYEQYF	TGTGCCAGCAGTTTATTTAGCGGCATATCCTACGAGCAGTACTTC	-	TRBV28	15	-	TRBJ2-7
CASSRRQGEANAF	TGTGCCAGCAGTAGACGACAGGGAGAGGCCAACGCCTTC	TRBD1	TRBV6-1	13	-	TRBJ1-2
CASSPGTSGRETQYF	TGTGCCAGCAGTCCCGGGACTAGCGGGAGAGAGACCCAGTACTTC	TRBD2	TRBV28	15	-	TRBJ2-5
CASSLDPSRGEAFF	TGTGCCAGCAGCTTAGATCCCTCCCGCGGCGAAGCTTTCTTT	-	TRBV7-3	14	-	TRBJ1-1
CASSRALNTEAFF	TGTGCCAGCAGCCGAGCTCTGAACACTGAAGCTTTCTTT	-	TRBV6-5	13	-	TRBJ1-1
CASSRNDREQYF	TGCGCCAGCAGCCGCAACGATCGGGAGCAGTACTTC	-	TRBV5-1	12	-	TRBJ2-7
CASRSLRGNEQYF	TGTGCCAGCAGGTCTCTTCGGGGTAACGAGCAGTACTTC	-	TRBV11-2	13	few	TRBJ2-7
CASSPSGALSGYTF	TGTGCCAGCTCACCGTCCGGTGCATTGAGTGGCTACACCTTC	-	TRBV18	14	-	TRBJ1-2
CASSFAGQGTGELFF	TGCGCCAGCAGCTTCGCGGGACAGGGCACCGGGGAGCTGTTTTTT	TRBD1	TRBV5-1	15	-	TRBJ2-2
CASSPHGTGHQPQHF	TGTGCCAGCAGCCCACACGGGACAGGGCACCAGCCCCAGCATTTT	TRBD1	TRBV6-6	15	-	TRBJ1-5
CASGLRDSSYEQYF	TGTGCCAGCGGCCTCCGGGACAGCTCCTACGAGCAGTACTTC	TRBD1	TRBV13	14	-	TRBJ2-7
CASIPLGEGGNQPQHF	TGTGCCAGCATCCCCCTCGGCGAGGGAGGGAATCAGCCCCAGCATTTT	-	TRBV28	16	-	TRBJ1-5
CASSSQREMKETQYF	TGTGCCAGCAGCAGCCAGCGGGAGATGAAAGAGACCCAGTACTTC	TRBD2	TRBV11-2	15	-	TRBJ2-5
CAWSDGRGGTHGYTF	TGTGCCTGGAGTGACGGGCGGGGGGGCACCCATGGCTACACCTTC	-	TRBV30	15	-	TRBJ1-2
CASSIGQGRDEQFF	TGTGCCAGTAGTATTGGGCAGGGTCGGGATGAGCAGTTCTTC	-	TRBV19	14	-	TRBJ2-1
CASSGSDGDTF	TGTGCCAGCAGCGGCTCCGACGGGGACACCTTC	-	TRBV9	11	few	TRBJ1-2
CASSPLDTDYEQYF	TGTGCCAGCAGCCCGCTGGACACAGACTACGAGCAGTACTTC	-	TRBV7-9	14	-	TRBJ2-7
CASSIRLELYNEQFF	TGTGCCAGTAGTATACGACTCGAGCTCTACAATGAGCAGTTCTTC	-	TRBV19	15	few	TRBJ2-1
CASGQGRGNQPQHF	TGTGCCAGCGGACAGGGGAGAGGCAATCAGCCCCAGCATTTT	TRBD1	TRBV7-2	14	-	TRBJ1-5
CASSHPGWDSADGAGLFF	TGCGCCAGCAGCCACCCAGGGTGGGACTCCGCTGACGGAGCAGGGCTGTTCTTC	-	TRBV4-1	18	-	TRBJ2-1
CASSLALAGAELFF	TGCGCCAGCAGCTTGGCGCTAGCGGGAGCGGAGCTGTTTTTT	TRBD2	TRBV5-1	14	-	TRBJ2-2
CASSFLSVGNQPQHF	TGTGCCAGCAGCTTCTTGTCGGTTGGCAATCAGCCCCAGCATTTT	-	TRBV7-8	15	-	TRBJ1-5
CASGLTSGEYNEQFF	TGCGCCAGCGGCTTAACTAGCGGGGAGTACAATGAGCAGTTCTTC	TRBD2	TRBV4-1	15	-	TRBJ2-1
CASSLGGQSYEQYF	TGTGCCAGCAGCTTGGGGGGACAGTCCTACGAGCAGTACTTC	-	TRBV7-2	14	-	TRBJ2-7
CASSPSVNTEAFF	TGTGCCAGCTCACCGTCGGTGAACACTGAAGCTTTCTTT	-	TRBV18	13	-	TRBJ1-1
CASSETGGEQYF	TGTGCCAGCAGTGAGACAGGGGGAGAGCAGTACTTC	TRBD1	TRBV2	12	-	TRBJ2-7
CASSQRSGPLLYTGELFF	TGTGCCAGCAGCCAACGGTCAGGGCCCCTCTTATACACCGGGGAGCTGTTTTTT	-	TRBV14	18	-	TRBJ2-2
CASSEPYEQYF	TGTGCCAGCAGCGAGCCCTACGAGCAGTACTTC	-	TRBV6-6	11	-	TRBJ2-7
CASSQLTGGWSNEQFF	TGTGCCAGCAGCCAACTTACAGGGGGCTGGAGCAATGAGCAGTTCTTC	TRBD1	TRBV14	16	-	TRBJ2-1
CASRGTSGRMTDTQYF	TGCGCCAGCAGGGGGACTAGCGGGAGAATGACAGATACGCAGTATTTT	TRBD2	TRBV5-1	16	few	TRBJ2-3
CASSFLLAGAYNEQFF	TGTGCCAGCAGCTTTTTGCTAGCGGGAGCCTACAATGAGCAGTTCTTC	TRBD2	TRBV5-5	16	once	TRBJ2-1
CASSSNGQPNTF	TGTGCCAGCAGCTCAAACGGACAGCCTAACACCTTC	-	TRBV7-2	12	-	TRBJ1-2
CASSLGGANEKLFF	TGTGCCAGCAGCCTGGGGGGGGCTAATGAAAAACTGTTTTTT	-	TRBV9	14	-	TRBJ1-4
CASSSVGGSGNTIYF	TGTGCCAGCAGCTCTGTAGGGGGCTCTGGAAACACCATATATTTT	-	TRBV7-2	15	-	TRBJ1-3
CAWMAELSYEQYF	TGTGCCTGGATGGCGGAACTTTCCTACGAGCAGTACTTC	-	TRBV30	13	-	TRBJ2-7
CASSAPGAGGVRAYTF	TGTGCCAGTAGTGCTCCTGGAGCGGGGGGCGTCAGAGCCTACACCTTC	-	TRBV19	16	-	TRBJ1-2
CSVQETDTEAFF	TGCAGCGTTCAAGAGACAGATACTGAAGCTTTCTTT	-	TRBV29-1	12	once	TRBJ1-1
CASSTGTVDVDEQYF	TGTGCCAGCAGTACCGGGACAGTGGACGTCGACGAGCAGTACTTC	TRBD1	TRBV9	15	-	TRBJ2-7
CATSPPWSGANEKLFF	TGTGCCACCAGCCCTCCTTGGTCAGGCGCTAATGAAAAACTGTTTTTT	-	TRBV19	16	few	TRBJ1-4
CASSYHRQGEQFF	TGTGCCAGCAGTTACCATAGGCAGGGTGAGCAGTTCTTC	-	TRBV6-5	13	once	TRBJ2-1
CASSDLRNNQPQHF	TGTGCCAGCAGTGATTTGCGGAATAATCAGCCCCAGCATTTT	-	TRBV28	14	-	TRBJ1-5